This T cell receptor beta chain is drawn from a study of T-cell reconstitution after alpha-beta-depleted transplantation in children (dated by TCRdb to between 2015 and 2016). In terms of the full investigation: Using TCR repertoire profiling, the study quantitatively followed how T-cell immune reconstitution unfolded in children after TCRalphabeta/CD19-depleted allogeneic hematopoietic cell transplantation. Results and caveats for the whole study, not just this receptor: Over the following months the frequencies of hyperexpanded clones went down, and after one year T-cell counts and TCRbeta diversity were mostly credited to newly produced T cells. In some patients, the high TCRbeta diversity seen at day 60 was put down to recipient T cells and intrathymic progenitors that had survived conditioning. Apparently early alphabetaT-cell count recovery about two months after transplant reportedly relied on only several hundred rapidly expanded clones derived from non-depleted graft cells.

The treatment or condition label for this specimen denotes: allogeneic hematopoietic cell transplantation with graft depleted of TCRalphabeta T cells and CD19 B cells. TCRalphabeta/CD19-depleted allogeneic hematopoietic cell grafts were given to the transplant recipients, all of whom were children. For this clonotype: Its antigen has not been determined. No base quality information exists; no much larger clone differs at one position.

The method was PCR. The sequencing machine was an Illumina HiSeq 2500. TCR library preparation used molecular barcoding, with unique molecular identifiers applied to normalize quantification of the TCRbeta repertoire. The public reads were quality trimmed at Q25 with fastp and then assembled into clones with MiXCR by TCRdb, keeping productive beta chains. Every entry covers one CDR3 protein and lists the most common genes and DNA from its rows. The sample yields around 500,000 distinct CDR3 sequences; 23% were counted once. 12% to 15% of the sample is in the top ten clones. Its CDR3 holds 16 amino acids, cysteine through phenylalanine. Left in the record is the CDR3 DNA by itself, 48 bases read in frame from the first base. V is pared back by 5 bases and J by 0 bases, with 16 bases lying between the germline termini. The germline V gene yields SGHRS for CDR1 and YFSETQ for CDR2.

The rearranged chain carries TRBV5-1 and TRBJ2-3; the D gene is unclear. The material sequenced was PBMCs, mostly from graft donor cells, taken 360 days after TCRalphabeta/CD19-depleted stem cell transplant. This receptor was identified in a boy under two years old who had a stem cell transplant for acute myeloid leukemia, so the T cells may come from the graft donor. The CDR3 is CASSSTAMPSTDTQYF. Read as DNA, the sequence is TGCGCCAGCAGTAGCACCGCAATGCCTAGCACAGATACGCAGTATTTT. The CDR3, completed at both ends by the reference TRBV5-1 and TRBJ2-3 genes, gives the full variable domain KAGVTQTPRYLIKTRGQQVTLSCSPISGHRSVSWYQQTPGQGLQFLFEYFSETQRNKGNFPGRFSGRQFSNSRSEMNVSTLELGDSALYLCASSSTAMPSTDTQYFGPGTRLTVL.